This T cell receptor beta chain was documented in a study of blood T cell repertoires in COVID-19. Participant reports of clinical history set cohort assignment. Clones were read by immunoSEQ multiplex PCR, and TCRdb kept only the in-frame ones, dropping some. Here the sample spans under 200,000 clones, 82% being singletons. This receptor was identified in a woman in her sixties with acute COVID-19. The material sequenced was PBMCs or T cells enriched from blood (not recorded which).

CDR3 sequence: CASSPLAGGTDTQYF. CDR3 nucleotides: TGTGCCAGCTCACCACTGGCGGGAGGAACAGATACGCAGTATTTT. V gene TRBV18 combines with J gene TRBJ2-3; 8 nucleotides align to TRBD2. This CDR3 comprises 15 residues. Trimming cost V 1 base and J 3 bases; bases outside gene matches: 3. Looked up from germline, CDR1 is KGHSH and CDR2 is LQKENI.